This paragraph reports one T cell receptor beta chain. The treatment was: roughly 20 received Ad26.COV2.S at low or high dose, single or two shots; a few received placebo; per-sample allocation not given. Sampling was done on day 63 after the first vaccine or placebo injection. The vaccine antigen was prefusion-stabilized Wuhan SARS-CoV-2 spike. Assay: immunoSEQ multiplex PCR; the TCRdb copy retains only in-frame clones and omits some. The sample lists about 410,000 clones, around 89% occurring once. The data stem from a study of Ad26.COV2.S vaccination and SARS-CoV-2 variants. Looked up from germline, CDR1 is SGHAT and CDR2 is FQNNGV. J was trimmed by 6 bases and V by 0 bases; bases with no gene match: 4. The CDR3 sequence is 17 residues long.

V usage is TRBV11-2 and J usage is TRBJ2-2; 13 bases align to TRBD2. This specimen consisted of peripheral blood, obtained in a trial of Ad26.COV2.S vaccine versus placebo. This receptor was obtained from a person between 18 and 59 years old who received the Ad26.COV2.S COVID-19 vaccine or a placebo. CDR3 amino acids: CASSLDRTSGSAGELFF. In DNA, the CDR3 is TGTGCCAGCAGCTTAGATCGGACTAGCGGGAGCGCCGGGGAGCTGTTTTTT.